This T cell receptor (beta chain) appears in the sequencing data of a study of T cell repertoires in cytomegalovirus infection. Study background: Carrying CMV and the relevant HLA type showed in public TCR beta signatures.

Broader study findings: HLA-C-restricted CMV-specific TCR beta clonotypes were dominant in the ex vivo response. Totalled public TCR beta family frequency picked out people who carried CMV plus the relevant HLA.

One entry per CDR3 protein results from TCRdb running MiXCR on the reads. The sample holds fewer than 200,000 distinct CDR3 sequences; approximately 19% are singletons and the top ten take approximately 2.9%. This clonotype has at least ten counts. The target antigen is unknown. V was cut by 4 bases and J by 8 bases, with 17 bases left in between. The CDR3 extends over 15 amino acids. The receptor was isolated from a human donor in good health (CMV status not recorded). Some clones in this sample may be carry-over from other donors' samples. This chain uses TRBV12-3 or TRBV12-4 with TRBJ1-4; no firm D call. Sequenced: PBMCs. The CDR3 coding sequence is TGTGCCAGCAGTTCTAAACTAGCTGGGCAAGAAAAACTGTTTTTT. As protein: CASSSKLAGQEKLFF.